One T cell receptor beta chain is described in this entry. Its antigen is still unknown. Profiled with immunoSEQ multiplex PCR; TCRdb holds only in-frame clones, not every one. There are about 2 million clones in the sample; 90% to 95% occur only once, and roughly 0.13% lies in the top ten. The CDR3 has 14 amino acids. V lost 5 bases and J lost 0; bases outside the gene matches: 3. CDR1 SGHTA and CDR2 FQGNSA come from the germline V gene. The data were taken from a study of shared clonotypes between healthy human individuals. Study-wide results and limits: Rarefaction curves obtained for sorted subsets showed sequencing incomplete despite large depth. Shared across a handful of donors were approximately 5% of the naive CD4 clonotypes. The four-donor shared clonotypes exceeded non-shared clonotypes in generation probability, with non-shared ones scoring lower.

This chain uses TRBV7-2 with TRBJ2-7, with 8 positions matching TRBD1. Sequenced input: naive CD4+ T cells sorted from blood. Subset: CD45RA+ positively selected. The TCR comes from a young man in good health. For the CDR3, the DNA is TGTGCCAGCAGCACGGGACAGGTCTCCTACGAGCAGTACTTC. Its translation is CASSTGQVSYEQYF.